This paragraph covers one T cell receptor (beta chain) sequence. The data were taken from a study of cytomegalovirus exposure and HLA in healthy donors. PCR amplification relied on 60 Vbeta primers (plus 13 Jbeta primers). Assay used: immunoSEQ multiplex PCR; TCRdb lists only in-frame clones, some missing. Of around 150,000 clones in the sample, approximately 88% are singletons; the top ten hold around 0.85%. The CDR3 is 14 residues long. The germline V gene has CDR1 SGHDN and CDR2 FVKESK. The ends were cut back, 0 bases at V and 7 bases at J, with 12 bases in the middle. The TCR was taken from a young woman in good health and CMV-seronegative. The sample taken for sequencing was PBMCs. The V and J genes are TRBV14 and TRBJ1-1; no firm D call. CDR3 loop: CASSQELKGGEAFF. Here the CDR3 DNA reads TGTGCCAGCAGCCAAGAATTAAAGGGAGGTGAAGCTTTCTTT.